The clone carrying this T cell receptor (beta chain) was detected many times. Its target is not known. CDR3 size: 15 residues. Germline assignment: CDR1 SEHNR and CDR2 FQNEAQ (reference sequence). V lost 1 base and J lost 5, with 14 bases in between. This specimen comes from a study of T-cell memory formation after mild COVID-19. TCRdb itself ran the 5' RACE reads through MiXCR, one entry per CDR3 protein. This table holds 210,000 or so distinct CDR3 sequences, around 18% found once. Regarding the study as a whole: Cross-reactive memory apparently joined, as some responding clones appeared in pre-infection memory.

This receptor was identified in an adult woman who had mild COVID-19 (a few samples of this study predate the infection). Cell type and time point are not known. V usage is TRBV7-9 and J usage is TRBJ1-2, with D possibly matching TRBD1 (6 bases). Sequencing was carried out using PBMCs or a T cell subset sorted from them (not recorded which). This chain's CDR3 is CASSLGTGTPYGYTF. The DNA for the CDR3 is TGTGCCAGCAGCTTAGGCACCGGGACACCATATGGCTACACCTTC.